The text below deals with one T cell receptor beta chain. Its target is unknown. The data are from a study of T cell responses to AZD1222 COVID-19 vaccine. Whole-study findings and limits: There were vaccine-associated CD4 TCRs across spike, dominant at 160-218 and 743-854. Only a handful of AZD1222 recipients, several in all, had baseline seropositivity. Donors, mostly white British, included more females; clonal diversity was possibly underestimated.

The assay was immunoSEQ multiplex PCR, and TCRdb's table has in-frame clones only and misses some. The sample has about 140,000 clones, approximately 90% seen once. Germline V gene data show CDR1 as SEHNR and CDR2 as FQNEAQ (reference sequence). V shed 4 bases and J shed 2 bases, with 17 bases lying between them. CDR3 length: 17 amino acids. This TCR came from an adult in good health. The rearrangement links TRBV7-9 to TRBJ2-2; TRBD1 is a possible D gene (7 bases). The sequences come from peripheral blood, collected on day 0 of AZD1222 vaccination. The CDR3 region is CASSSQAGQTNTGELFF. CDR3 sequence (DNA): TGTGCCAGCAGCTCCCAGGCGGGACAGACTAACACCGGGGAGCTGTTTTTT.